Shown below are 13 T cell receptor beta chains from a single sample sequenced in a study of blood T cells in healthy people across ages. It was with a sample-barcoded 5' primer and a J-beta primer mix that a second PCR of roughly 7 to 11 cycles was run. MiXCR, applied by TCRdb to the 5' RACE reads, yields one record per CDR3 protein. The profile shows about 580,000 distinct CDR3 sequences, 40% to 55% of them singletons. The sample taken for sequencing was blood. The origin of the receptors is a man at least 80 years old in good health.

Only a few counts were recorded for this clonotype. The rearrangement joins TRBV6-5 to TRBJ1-5; the D gene is possibly TRBD1 (5 bases). The CDR3 is made up of 14 amino acids. The V and J ends lost 6 bases and 5 bases respectively, with 14 bases between them. Germline V gene lookup returns CDR1 MNHEY and CDR2 SVGAGI. The CDR3 nucleotides read TGTGCCAGCAGCTCCGGACACCCTGATCAGCCCCAGCATTTT. Translating it yields CASSSGHPDQPQHF.

This clonotype was counted a few times. This sequence joins TRBV6-5 and TRBJ1-1; perhaps TRBD1 as D (6 bases). CDR1 is MNHEY and CDR2 is SVGAGI in the germline V gene. This CDR3 comprises 14 residues. The germline V and J ends were trimmed by 2 bases and 1 base, with 8 bases remaining between them. CDR3: CASSYRRGNTEAFF. The CDR3 region has the DNA TGTGCCAGCAGTTACCGCAGGGGGAACACTGAAGCTTTCTTT.

The CDR3 region is CASEHRDSYEQYF. CDR3 coding DNA: TGTGCCAGCGAGCACAGGGACTCCTACGAGCAGTACTTC. The gene calls are TRBV7-2 and TRBJ2-7; TRBD1 is a possible D gene (6 bases). The CDR3 runs 13 residues. Trimming stripped 8 bases from V and 0 bases from J, with 11 bases between. CDR1 SGHTA and CDR2 FQGNSA come from the germline V gene.

The chain carries TRBV10-3 and TRBJ1-1; possibly TRBD1 for D (5 bases). CDR1 is ENHRY, CDR2 SYGVKD, per germline. The CDR3 spans 17 residues. The ends were cut back, 3 bases at V and 0 bases at J, with 17 bases in the middle. The DNA of the CDR3 is TGTGCCATCAGTGAAGGGACCACGAAACGGATGAACACTGAAGCTTTCTTT. Protein sequence: CAISEGTTKRMNTEAFF.

J is TRBJ1-6 and V is TRBV28; D not resolved. The germline V gene encodes CDR1 MDHEN and CDR2 SYDVKM. V lost 2 bases and J 4 bases, leaving 12 bases between the germline ends. The CDR3 totals 16 residues. In DNA form, the CDR3 reads TGTGCCAGCAGTTTAATAGACGGAAAGTATAATTCACCCCTCCACTTT. It translates to CASSLIDGKYNSPLHF.

V and J are TRBV29-1 and TRBJ2-7; the match to TRBD1 covers 10 bases. This CDR3 has 14 amino acids. V shed 2 bases, J shed 7 bases, and the junction held 8 bases outside the gene matches. Germline CDR1 reads SQVTM; CDR2 reads ANQGSEA. This CDR3 reads CSVERDRGLNEQYF. CDR3 bases: TGCAGCGTTGAAAGGGACAGGGGATTGAATGAGCAGTACTTC.

V gene TRBV29-1 combines with J gene TRBJ2-1; the match to TRBD2 covers 14 bases. V lost 6 bases to trimming and J lost 8 bases; unmatched junction nucleotides: 9. The CDR3 has 15 residues. CDR1 SQVTM and CDR2 ANQGSEA come from the germline V gene. Here the CDR3 reads CSVTSGTSGGDEQFF. The CDR3 bases are TGCAGCGTAACCTCCGGGACTAGCGGGGGCGATGAGCAGTTCTTC.

The chain is built from TRBV9 and TRBJ1-1, with D possibly TRBD1 on 5 matching bases. This CDR3 comprises 15 residues. Germline V gene data show CDR1 as SGDLS and CDR2 as YYNGEE. Trimming stripped 2 bases from V and 4 bases from J, with 15 bases between. In DNA, the CDR3 is TGTGCCAGCAGCGTGGCTCCGAAGGGGTCCACTGAAGCTTTCTTT. Its protein product is CASSVAPKGSTEAFF.

This clonotype was counted a single time. The chain is built from TRBV20-1 and TRBJ1-2; D call uncertain. Between the trimmed V and J ends, which lost 1 base and 1 base, there was a span of 4 bases. Germline V gene data show CDR1 as DFQATT and CDR2 as SNEGSKA (reference sequence). The CDR3 has 12 residues. DNA of the CDR3: TGCAGTGCTAGAGGCAGTAACTATGGCTACACCTTC. The encoded protein is CSARGSNYGYTF.

This clonotype appeared a single time. V usage is TRBV7-2 and J usage is TRBJ2-1; D is unclear. The CDR3 is 14 residues long. The germline gives CDR1 SGHTA, CDR2 FQGNSA. Deletions cut 4 bases from V and 1 base from J, with 8 bases between. This chain's CDR3 is CASSSTISYNEQFF. CDR3 coding DNA: TGTGCCAGCAGCTCCACAATTTCCTACAATGAGCAGTTCTTC. The whole variable domain, filled in from reference TRBV7-2 and TRBJ2-1, reads GAGVSQSPSNKVTEKGKDVELRCDPISGHTALYWYRQSLGQGLEFLIYFQGNSAPDKSGLPSDRFSAERTGGSVSTLTIQRTQQEDSAVYLCASSSTISYNEQFFGPGTRLTVL.

This chain links TRBV18 with TRBJ2-4, with TRBD2 matching over 14 bases. CDR1 KGHSH and CDR2 LQKENI come from the germline V gene. With 3 bases clipped from V and 1 base from J, the junction kept 8 bases outside the gene matches. This CDR3 spans 19 amino acids. CDR3 amino acids: CASSPGLAGDLNAKNIQYF. DNA of the CDR3: TGTGCCAGCTCACCGGGACTAGCGGGGGACCTAAACGCCAAAAACATTCAGTACTTC.

This clonotype came up many times. The chain couples TRBV15 to TRBJ2-5; the match to TRBD1 covers 7 bases. This CDR3 is 14 amino acids long. The J segment lost 7 bases and the V segment lost 3 bases, leaving 8 bases of the junction unmatched. Germline V gene lookup returns CDR1 LNHNV and CDR2 YYDKDF (reference sequence). DNA for the CDR3: TGTGCCACCAGCAGGGGGATGAGGGACAGGACCCAGTACTTC. It translates to CATSRGMRDRTQYF.

The chain carries TRBV6-2 or TRBV6-3 and TRBJ2-4; TRBD2 matches at 7 bases. Germline V gene sequence: CDR1 MNHEY, CDR2 SVGEGT. V gave up 8 bases and J gave up 0 bases; unmatched junction bases: 7. The CDR3 loop spans 15 amino acids. The CDR3 here is CASGGVGVAKNIQYF. For the CDR3, the DNA is TGTGCCAGCGGGGGGGTTGGAGTAGCCAAAAACATTCAGTACTTC.